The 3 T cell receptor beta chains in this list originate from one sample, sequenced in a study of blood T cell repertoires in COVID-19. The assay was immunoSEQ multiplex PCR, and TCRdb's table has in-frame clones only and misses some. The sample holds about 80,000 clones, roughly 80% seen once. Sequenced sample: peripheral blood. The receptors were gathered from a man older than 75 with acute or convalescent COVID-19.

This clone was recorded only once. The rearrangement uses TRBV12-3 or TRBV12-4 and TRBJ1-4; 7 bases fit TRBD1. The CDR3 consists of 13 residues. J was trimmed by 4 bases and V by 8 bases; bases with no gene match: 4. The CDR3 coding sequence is TGTGCCAGCCGGCCAGGGGGTAATGAAAAACTGTTTTTT. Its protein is CASRPGGNEKLFF.

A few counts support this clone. CDR3 DNA sequence: TGTGCCAGCAGCCAAGGGGACAGGGGTCTCAATGGCTACACCTTC. Its protein is CASSQGDRGLNGYTF. The rearrangement uses TRBV3-1 (or the pseudogene TRBV3-2) and TRBJ1-2; TRBD1 matches 10 bases. With 1 base clipped from V and 6 bases from J, the junction kept 5 bases outside the gene matches. The CDR3 sequence is 15 residues long. Germline assignment: CDR1 LGHDT and CDR2 YNNKEL (reference sequence).

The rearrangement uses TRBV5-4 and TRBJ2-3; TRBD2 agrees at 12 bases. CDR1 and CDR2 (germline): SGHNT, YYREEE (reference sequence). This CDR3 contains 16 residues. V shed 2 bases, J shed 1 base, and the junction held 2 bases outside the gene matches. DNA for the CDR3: TGTGCCAGCAGCTTAAGACTAGCGGGGGGCACAGATACGCAGTATTTT. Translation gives CASSLRLAGGTDTQYF.